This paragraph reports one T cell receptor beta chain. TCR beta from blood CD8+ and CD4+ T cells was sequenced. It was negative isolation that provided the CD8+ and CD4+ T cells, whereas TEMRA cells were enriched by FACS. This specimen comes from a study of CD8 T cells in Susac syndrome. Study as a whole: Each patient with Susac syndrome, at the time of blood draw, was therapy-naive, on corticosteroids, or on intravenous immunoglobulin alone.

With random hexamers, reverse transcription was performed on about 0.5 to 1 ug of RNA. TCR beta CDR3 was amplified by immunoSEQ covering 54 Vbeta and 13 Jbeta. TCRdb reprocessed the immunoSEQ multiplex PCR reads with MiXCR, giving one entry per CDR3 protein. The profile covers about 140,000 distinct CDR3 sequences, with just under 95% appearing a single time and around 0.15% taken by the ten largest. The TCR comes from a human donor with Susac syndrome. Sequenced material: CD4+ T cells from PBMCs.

DNA of the CDR3: TGTGCCTGGCGGGGGGCGAACATTCAGTACTTC. Amino acids: CAWRGANIQYF. The V call is TRBV30, the J call TRBJ2-4; TRBD2 might be the D (7 bases). The CDR3 covers 11 residues. Trimming took off 5 bases at V and 7 bases at J, with 9 bases between the two ends. Germline loops: CDR1 GTSNPN, CDR2 SVGIG (reference sequence).